Listed below are T cell receptor beta chains from one sample, sequenced in a study of T cells expressing NK-cell markers. From its re-call of the 5' RACE reads, TCRdb lists each CDR3 protein once, without DNA. Its clone listing holds approximately 440,000 distinct CDR3 sequences. Material for sequencing was blood T cells: a sorted CD56 or NKG2C T cell subset, CD4+ or CD8+ T cells, or bulk PBMC T cells (not recorded which). Every receptor here comes from a woman between 50 and 59 years old in good health. The CDR3 runs from the conserved cysteine through the conserved F or W. Fields, in order: V gene, J gene, CDR3 protein.

TRBV24-1	TRBJ2-3	CATSPRGGSDTQYF
TRBV20-1	TRBJ2-1	CSATFVSGGSYNEQFF
TRBV10-2	TRBJ2-7	CASKSPGEQYF
TRBV5-1	TRBJ2-1	CASSPLGGLMDEQFF
TRBV11-3	TRBJ2-1	CASSDIRIEQFF
TRBV5-6	TRBJ2-1	CASSLEETLWFF
TRBV7-6	TRBJ2-5	CASSPGLVAQETQYF
TRBV4-2	TRBJ1-4	CASSHGQGSTNEKLFF
TRBV27	TRBJ2-7	CASGLAGGWQYF
TRBV6-1	TRBJ1-5	CASRGSNQPQHF
TRBV24-1	TRBJ2-2	CATSDSGTPGELFF
TRBV24-1	TRBJ2-4	CATSDPHDSAKNIQYF
TRBV12-3/TRBV12-4	TRBJ1-2	CASSPGRSPNGYTF
TRBV9	TRBJ1-1	CASSVRGVAEAFF
TRBV29-1	TRBJ1-2	CSVEAGSYGYTF
TRBV11-3	TRBJ2-5	CASSAKRTGDLRETQYF
TRBV4-1	TRBJ2-3	CASSQYSEGDTQYF
TRBV5-1	TRBJ2-1	CASSFTGSNEQFF
TRBV3-1	TRBJ2-1	CASTGRAHEQFF
TRBV11-2	TRBJ2-1	CASSFALASNEQFF
TRBV15	TRBJ2-5	CATSRDRVYETQYF
TRBV11-3	TRBJ2-1	CASSSGQLGSYNEQFF